Listed below are T cell receptor beta chains from one sample, sequenced in a study of early T cells in non-severe SARS-CoV-2 infection. One entry per CDR3 protein, called by TCRdb with MiXCR from the 5' RACE reads. The sample yields over 30,000 distinct CDR3 sequences, roughly 5% seen once. The sequencing here drew on whole blood, taken at baseline. These TCRs come from an adult who was a healthcare worker with PCR-confirmed SARS-CoV-2 infection or an uninfected control (not recorded which). Both conserved end residues are part of each CDR3. The D gene is left open where the match is weak. Some rows mark clone size as missing; the rest say once, few, many or name a class of expanded clone.

v_gene,j_gene,d_gene,abundance,CDR3nt,CDR3aa
TRBV24-1,TRBJ1-5,TRBD1,many,TGTGCCACCAGTCCGACAGGGACCAATCAGCCCCAGCATTTT,CATSPTGTNQPQHF
TRBV29-1,TRBJ2-3,-,many,TGCAGCGGAGGCACAGATACGCAGTATTTT,CSGGTDTQYF
TRBV20-1,TRBJ2-1,TRBD2,many,TGCAGTGCTCCTCAGAGATGGGGACTAGCGGGCAACTACAATGAGCAGTTCTTC,CSAPQRWGLAGNYNEQFF
TRBV6-5,TRBJ2-2,-,-,TGTGCCAGCAGTTACTCCAGTACGGCGGGCTACACCGGGGAGCTGTTTTTT,CASSYSSTAGYTGELFF
TRBV5-1,TRBJ2-6,-,many,TGCGCCAGCAGCTTTGGTGGGGCCAACGTCCTGACTTTC,CASSFGGANVLTF
TRBV24-1,TRBJ2-3,-,-,TGTGCCACCAGTGACTCACTCGGGGGACCTGGCACAGATACGCAGTATTTT,CATSDSLGGPGTDTQYF
TRBV4-1,TRBJ2-5,-,many,TGCGCCAGCAGCCAAGTTATCGGGGGACAAGAGACCCAGTACTTC,CASSQVIGGQETQYF
TRBV14,TRBJ2-5,TRBD1,-,TGTGCCAGCAGCCAAGGACAGGGGAAGGAGACCCAGTACTTC,CASSQGQGKETQYF
TRBV5-4,TRBJ2-7,-,many,TGTGCCAGCAGCTTGGGTTCAGCCTCCTACGAGCAGTACTTC,CASSLGSASYEQYF
TRBV30,TRBJ1-1,TRBD1,many,TGTGCCTGGAGGCAGGGGGTTGACACTGAAGCTTTCTTT,CAWRQGVDTEAFF
TRBV18,TRBJ2-5,TRBD1,many,TGTGCCAGCTCACCCGGGACAGGGGGCCGAGAGACCCAGTACTTC,CASSPGTGGRETQYF